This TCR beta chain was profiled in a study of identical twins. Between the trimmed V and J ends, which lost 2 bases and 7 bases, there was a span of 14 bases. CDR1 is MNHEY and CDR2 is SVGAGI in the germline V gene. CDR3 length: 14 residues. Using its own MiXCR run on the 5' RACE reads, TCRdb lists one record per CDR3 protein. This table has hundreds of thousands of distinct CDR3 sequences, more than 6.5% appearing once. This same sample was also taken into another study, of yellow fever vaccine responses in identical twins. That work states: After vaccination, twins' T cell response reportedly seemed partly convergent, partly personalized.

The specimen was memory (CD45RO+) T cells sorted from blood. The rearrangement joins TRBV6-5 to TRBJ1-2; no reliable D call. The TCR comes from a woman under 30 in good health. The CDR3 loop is CASSYAGRESGYTF. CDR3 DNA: TGTGCCAGCAGTTACGCGGGGAGAGAGAGTGGCTACACCTTC.